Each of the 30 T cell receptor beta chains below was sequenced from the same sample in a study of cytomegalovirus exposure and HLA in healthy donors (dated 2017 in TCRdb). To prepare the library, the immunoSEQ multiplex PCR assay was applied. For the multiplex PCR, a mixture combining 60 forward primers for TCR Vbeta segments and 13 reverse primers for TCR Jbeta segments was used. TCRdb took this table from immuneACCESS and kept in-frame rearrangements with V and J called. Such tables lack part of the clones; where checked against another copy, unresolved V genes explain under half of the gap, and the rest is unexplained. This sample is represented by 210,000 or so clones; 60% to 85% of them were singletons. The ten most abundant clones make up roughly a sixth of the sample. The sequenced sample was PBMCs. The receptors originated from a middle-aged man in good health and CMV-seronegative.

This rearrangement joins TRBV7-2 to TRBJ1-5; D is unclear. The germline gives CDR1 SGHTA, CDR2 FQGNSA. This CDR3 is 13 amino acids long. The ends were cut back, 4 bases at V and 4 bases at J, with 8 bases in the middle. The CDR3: CASSSSLNQPQHF. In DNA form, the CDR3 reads TGTGCCAGCAGCTCGTCCCTAAATCAGCCCCAGCATTTT.

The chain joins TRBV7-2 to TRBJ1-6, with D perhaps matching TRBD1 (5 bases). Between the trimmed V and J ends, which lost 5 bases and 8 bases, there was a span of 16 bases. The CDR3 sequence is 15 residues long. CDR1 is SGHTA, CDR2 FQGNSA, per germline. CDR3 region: CASSTRGGEDSPLHF. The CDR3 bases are TGTGCCAGCAGCACCCGGGGAGGGGAGGATTCACCCCTCCACTTT.

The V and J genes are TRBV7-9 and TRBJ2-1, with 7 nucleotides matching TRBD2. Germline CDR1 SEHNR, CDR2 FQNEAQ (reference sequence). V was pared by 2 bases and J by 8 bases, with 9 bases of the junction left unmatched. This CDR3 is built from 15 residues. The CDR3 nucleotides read TGTGCCAGCAGCTTAAAAGCGGGGACCCGAGATGAGCAGTTCTTC. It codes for CASSLKAGTRDEQFF.

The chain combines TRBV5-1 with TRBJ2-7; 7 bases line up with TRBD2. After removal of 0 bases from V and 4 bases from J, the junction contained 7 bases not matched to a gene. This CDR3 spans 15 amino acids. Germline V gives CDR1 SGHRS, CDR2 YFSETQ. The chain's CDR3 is CASSLARGVGYEQYF. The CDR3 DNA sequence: TGCGCCAGCAGCTTGGCTCGGGGGGTTGGGTACGAGCAGTACTTC. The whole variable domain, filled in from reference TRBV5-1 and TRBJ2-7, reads KAGVTQTPRYLIKTRGQQVTLSCSPISGHRSVSWYQQTPGQGLQFLFEYFSETQRNKGNFPGRFSGRQFSNSRSEMNVSTLELGDSALYLCASSLARGVGYEQYFGPGTRLTVT.

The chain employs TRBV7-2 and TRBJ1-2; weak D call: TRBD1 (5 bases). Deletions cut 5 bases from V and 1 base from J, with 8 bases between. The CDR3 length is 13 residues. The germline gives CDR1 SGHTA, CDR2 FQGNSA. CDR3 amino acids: CASSADSNYGYTF. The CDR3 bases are TGTGCCAGCAGCGCCGACAGTAACTATGGCTACACCTTC. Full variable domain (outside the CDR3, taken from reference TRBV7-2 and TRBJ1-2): GAGVSQSPSNKVTEKGKDVELRCDPISGHTALYWYRQSLGQGLEFLIYFQGNSAPDKSGLPSDRFSAERTGGSVSTLTIQRTQQEDSAVYLCASSADSNYGYTFGSGTRLTVV.

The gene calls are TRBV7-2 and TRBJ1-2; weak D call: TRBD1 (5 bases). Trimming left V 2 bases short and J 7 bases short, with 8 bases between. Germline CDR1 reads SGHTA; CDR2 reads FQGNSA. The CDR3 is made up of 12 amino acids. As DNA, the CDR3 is TGTGCCAGCAGCTTAACAGGTAGTGGCTACACCTTC. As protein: CASSLTGSGYTF.

CDR3 bases: TGCAGCGTACCCTCGGACAGGACGAACTATGGCTACACCTTC. This codes for CSVPSDRTNYGYTF. The genes are TRBV29-1 and TRBJ1-2, with 7 nucleotides matching TRBD1. CDR1 is SQVTM and CDR2 is ANQGSEA in the germline V gene. The trim removed 6 bases at V and 2 bases at J, leaving 9 bases unmatched. The CDR3 is 14 residues long.

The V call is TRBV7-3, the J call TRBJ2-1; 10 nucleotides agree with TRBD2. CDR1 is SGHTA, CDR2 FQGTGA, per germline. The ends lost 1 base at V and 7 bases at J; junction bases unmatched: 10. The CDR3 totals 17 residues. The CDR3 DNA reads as TGTGCCAGCAGCTTAAACCCGGGACTAGCGAGAGGGAATGAGCAGTTCTTC. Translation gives CASSLNPGLARGNEQFF.

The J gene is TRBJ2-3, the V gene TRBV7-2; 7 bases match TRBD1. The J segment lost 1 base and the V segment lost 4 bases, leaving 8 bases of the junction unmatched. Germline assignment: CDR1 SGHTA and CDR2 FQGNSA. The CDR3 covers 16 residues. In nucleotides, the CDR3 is TGTGCCAGCAGCTACCTAATGGGACAGCGCACAGATACGCAGTATTTT. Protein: CASSYLMGQRTDTQYF.

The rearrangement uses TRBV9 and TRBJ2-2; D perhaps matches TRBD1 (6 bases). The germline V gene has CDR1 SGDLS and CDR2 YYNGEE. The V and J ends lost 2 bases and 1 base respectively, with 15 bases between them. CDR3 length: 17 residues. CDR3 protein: CASSVPLVGQNTGELFF. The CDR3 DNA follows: TGTGCCAGCAGCGTTCCCCTAGTGGGACAGAACACCGGGGAGCTGTTTTTT.

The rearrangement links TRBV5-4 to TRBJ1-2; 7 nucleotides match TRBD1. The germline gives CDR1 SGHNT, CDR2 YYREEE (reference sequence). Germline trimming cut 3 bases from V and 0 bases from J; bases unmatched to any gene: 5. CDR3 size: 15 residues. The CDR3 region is CASSWRDRANYGYTF. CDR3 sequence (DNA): TGTGCCAGCAGCTGGCGGGACAGAGCTAACTATGGCTACACCTTC.

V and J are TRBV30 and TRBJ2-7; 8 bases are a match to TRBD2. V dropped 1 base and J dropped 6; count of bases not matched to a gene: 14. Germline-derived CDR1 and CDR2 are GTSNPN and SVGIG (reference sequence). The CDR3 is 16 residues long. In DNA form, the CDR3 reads TGTGCCTGGAGTGGGCCCGGGACTAGAGGGCGGAGCGAGCAGTACTTC. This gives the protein CAWSGPGTRGRSEQYF.

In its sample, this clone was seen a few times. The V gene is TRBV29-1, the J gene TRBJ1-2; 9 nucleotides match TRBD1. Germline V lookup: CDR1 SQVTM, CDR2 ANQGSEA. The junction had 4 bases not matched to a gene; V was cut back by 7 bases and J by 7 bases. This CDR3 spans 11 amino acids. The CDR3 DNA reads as TGCAGCGCACAGGGGGCAGGTGGCTACACCTTC. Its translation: CSAQGAGGYTF.

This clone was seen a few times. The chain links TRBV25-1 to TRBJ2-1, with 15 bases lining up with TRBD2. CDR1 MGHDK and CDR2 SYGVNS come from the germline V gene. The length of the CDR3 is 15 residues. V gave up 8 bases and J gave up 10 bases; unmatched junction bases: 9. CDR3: CASLRTSGGGWEQFF. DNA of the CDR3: TGTGCCAGCTTACGGACTAGCGGGGGGGGGTGGGAGCAGTTCTTC.

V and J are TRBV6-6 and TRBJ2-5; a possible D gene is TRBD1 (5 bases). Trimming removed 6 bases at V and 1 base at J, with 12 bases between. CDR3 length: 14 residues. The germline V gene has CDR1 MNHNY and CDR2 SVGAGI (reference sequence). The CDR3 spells CASRTQGIQETQYF. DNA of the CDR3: TGTGCCAGCAGGACTCAGGGTATCCAAGAGACCCAGTACTTC.

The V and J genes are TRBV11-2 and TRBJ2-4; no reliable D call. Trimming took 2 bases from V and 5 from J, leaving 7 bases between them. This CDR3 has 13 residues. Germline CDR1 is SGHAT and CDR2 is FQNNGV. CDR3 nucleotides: TGTGCCAGCAGCTTATCACGAGAAAACATTCAGTACTTC. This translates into CASSLSRENIQYF.

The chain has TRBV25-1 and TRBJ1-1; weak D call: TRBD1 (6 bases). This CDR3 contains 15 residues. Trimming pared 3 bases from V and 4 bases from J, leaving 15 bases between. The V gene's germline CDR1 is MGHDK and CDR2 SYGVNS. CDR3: CASSDPGAGATEAFF. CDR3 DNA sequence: TGTGCCAGCAGTGATCCAGGAGCAGGGGCCACTGAAGCTTTCTTT.

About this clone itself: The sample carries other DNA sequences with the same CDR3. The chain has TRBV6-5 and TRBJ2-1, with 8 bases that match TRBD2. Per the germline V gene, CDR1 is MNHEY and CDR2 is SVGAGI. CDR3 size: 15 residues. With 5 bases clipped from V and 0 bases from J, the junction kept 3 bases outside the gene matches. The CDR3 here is CASSPSGSSYNEQFF. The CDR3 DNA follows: TGTGCCAGCAGTCCCAGCGGGAGCTCCTACAATGAGCAGTTCTTC.

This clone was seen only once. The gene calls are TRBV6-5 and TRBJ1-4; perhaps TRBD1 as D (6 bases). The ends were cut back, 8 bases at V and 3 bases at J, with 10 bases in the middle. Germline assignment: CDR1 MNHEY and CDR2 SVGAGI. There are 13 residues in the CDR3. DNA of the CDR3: TGTGCCAGCCGACAGGTCGCTAATGAAAAACTGTTTTTT. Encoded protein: CASRQVANEKLFF.

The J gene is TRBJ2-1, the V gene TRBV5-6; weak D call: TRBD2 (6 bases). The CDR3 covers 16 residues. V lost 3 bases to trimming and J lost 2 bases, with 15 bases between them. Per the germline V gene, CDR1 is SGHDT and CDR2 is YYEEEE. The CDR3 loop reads CASSWPGGSAYNEQFF. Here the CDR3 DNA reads TGTGCCAGCAGCTGGCCCGGGGGTTCGGCCTACAATGAGCAGTTCTTC.

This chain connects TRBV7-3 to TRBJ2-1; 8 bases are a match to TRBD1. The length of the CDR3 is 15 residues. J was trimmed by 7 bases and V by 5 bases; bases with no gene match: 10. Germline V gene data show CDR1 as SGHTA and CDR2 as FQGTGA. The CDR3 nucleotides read TGTGCCAGCAGCATCGGACAGGGTCAGGGTAATGAGCAGTTCTTC. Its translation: CASSIGQGQGNEQFF.

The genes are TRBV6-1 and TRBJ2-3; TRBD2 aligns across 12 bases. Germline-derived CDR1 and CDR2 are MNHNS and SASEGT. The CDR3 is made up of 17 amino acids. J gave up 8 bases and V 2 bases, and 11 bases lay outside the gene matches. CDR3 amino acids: CASSESPSGRAVGTQYF. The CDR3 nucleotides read TGTGCCAGCAGTGAATCCCCTAGCGGGAGGGCCGTTGGTACGCAGTATTTT.

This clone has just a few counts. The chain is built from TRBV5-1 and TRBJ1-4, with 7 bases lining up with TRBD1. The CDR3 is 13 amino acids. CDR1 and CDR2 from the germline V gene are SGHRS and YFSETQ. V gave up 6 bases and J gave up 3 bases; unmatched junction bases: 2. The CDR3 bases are TGCGCCAGCACCGGGACAGCTAATGAAAAACTGTTTTTT. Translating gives CASTGTANEKLFF.

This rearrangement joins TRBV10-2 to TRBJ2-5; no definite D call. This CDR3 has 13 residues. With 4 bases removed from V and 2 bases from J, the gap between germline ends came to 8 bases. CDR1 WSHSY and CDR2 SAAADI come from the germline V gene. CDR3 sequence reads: CASSVGSQETQYF. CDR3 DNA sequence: TGCGCCAGCAGTGTGGGCAGTCAAGAGACCCAGTACTTC.

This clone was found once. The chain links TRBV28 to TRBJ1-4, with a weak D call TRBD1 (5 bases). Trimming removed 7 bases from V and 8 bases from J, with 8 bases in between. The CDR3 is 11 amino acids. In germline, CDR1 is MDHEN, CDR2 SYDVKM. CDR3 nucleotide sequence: TGTGCCAGCACTGGGGCGGAAAAACTGTTTTTT. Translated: CASTGAEKLFF.

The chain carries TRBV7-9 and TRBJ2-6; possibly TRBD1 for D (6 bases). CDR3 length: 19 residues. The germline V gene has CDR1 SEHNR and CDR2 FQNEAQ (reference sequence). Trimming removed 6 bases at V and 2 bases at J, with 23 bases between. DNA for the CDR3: TGTGCCAGCAGAACGAATGTGGGGGCGTTATTTACTGGGGCCAACGTCCTGACTTTC. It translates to CASRTNVGALFTGANVLTF.

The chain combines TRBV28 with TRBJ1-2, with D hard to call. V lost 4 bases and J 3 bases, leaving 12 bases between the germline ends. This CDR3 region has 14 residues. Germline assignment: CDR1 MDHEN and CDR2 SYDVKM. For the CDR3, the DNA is TGTGCCAGCAGTTCGCCTCAGGTATACTATGGCTACACCTTC. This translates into CASSSPQVYYGYTF.

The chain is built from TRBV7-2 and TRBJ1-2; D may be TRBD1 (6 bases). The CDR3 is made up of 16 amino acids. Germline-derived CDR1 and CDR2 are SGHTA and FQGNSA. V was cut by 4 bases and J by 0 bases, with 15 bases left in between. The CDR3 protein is CASSYQTGNPNYGYTF. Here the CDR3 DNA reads TGTGCCAGCAGCTACCAAACAGGGAACCCTAACTATGGCTACACCTTC.

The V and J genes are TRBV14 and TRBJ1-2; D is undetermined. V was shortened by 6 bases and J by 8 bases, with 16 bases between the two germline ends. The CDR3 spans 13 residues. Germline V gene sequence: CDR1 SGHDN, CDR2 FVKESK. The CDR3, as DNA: TGTGCCAGCAGTGTCCGTACCAGCGAGGGCTACACCTTC. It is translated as CASSVRTSEGYTF.

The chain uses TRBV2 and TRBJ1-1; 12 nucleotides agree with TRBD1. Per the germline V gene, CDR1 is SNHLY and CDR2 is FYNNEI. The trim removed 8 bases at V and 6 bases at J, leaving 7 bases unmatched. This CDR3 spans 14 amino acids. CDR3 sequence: CASGRDRGQSEAFF. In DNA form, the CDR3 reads TGTGCCAGCGGGCGGGACAGGGGGCAATCTGAAGCTTTCTTT.